This T cell receptor beta chain is drawn from a study of blood T cell repertoires in COVID-19. Across the whole study: The origin of the acute and convalescent COVID-19 samples was the United States, Italy and Spain. T cells, B-cell-depleted T cells, or PBMCs provided the cDNA or gDNA that served as material.

In the authors' workflow: The assay estimated nucleated cells by amplifying reference gene primers. Libraries were prepared by immunoSEQ multiplex PCR; TCRdb keeps only in-frame clonotypes and omits some of them. The D gene and trimming were derived from the DNA, and the V and J assignments and clone size from that table. The sample has around 340,000 clones, 65% to 90% seen once. The table lists this clone with a count of one. Membership in each cohort depended on participant-reported clinical history. Trimming at V came to 5 bases and at J to 9 bases, leaving 9 bases not matched to a gene. Germline V gene data show CDR1 as SGHAT and CDR2 as FQNNGV. The CDR3 has 15 amino acids.

The chain couples TRBV11-2 to TRBJ2-1; TRBD2 agrees at 11 bases. The specimen sequenced was PBMCs or T cells enriched from blood (not recorded which). This TCR derives from a middle-aged woman with acute COVID-19. CDR3 coding DNA: TGTGCCAGCAGCCCGGATCTAGCGGGAGGCCGTGAGCAGTTCTTC. The encoded protein is CASSPDLAGGREQFF.